This TCR beta chain was captured in a study of blood T cell repertoires in COVID-19 (dated by TCRdb to 2019 to 2021). Regarding the study in general: Samples covering the acute and convalescent phases of COVID-19 were provided by collaborators in the United States, Italy and Spain. Nearly every sample came with metadata listing a de-identified subject ID, COVID-19 status, age in years and sex. Where available, HLA class I and class II types were taken from metadata supplied by the sample provider and were not determined by assay-based typing. The material from the prospective study consisted of cDNA or gDNA derived from T cells, B-cell-depleted T cells, or PBMCs. Samples came from the ongoing ImmuneRACE study (first 160 participants) plus 1,254 subjects from 6 global collaborators. The dataset comprised deeply sampled blood TCRbeta repertoires from subjects exposed to, actively infected with, or recovered from COVID-19. The repertoires were released in a freely available public database meant as a resource for research on the immune response to SARS-CoV-2.

This clone was detected once. Which antigen it targets is not known. No base quality information exists; no much larger clone differs at one position. Here is what the overall study found, with its caveats: Clinical and demographic metadata were provided uncurated, with the amount varying by source and participant.

V and J lose 3 bases and 2 bases, and a span of 12 bases separates them. Taken from the germline V gene, the CDR1 and CDR2 loops are MNHEY and SVGEGT. The CDR3 numbers 15 residues from cysteine through phenylalanine. The CDR3 DNA has 45 bases and is translated from base 1. Collaborating institutions collected whole blood in K2EDTA tubes following their own protocols. For TCRbeta analysis, collaborator samples were shipped as frozen whole blood, as isolated PBMCs, or as DNA extracted from either sample type. The immunoSEQ Assay, a bias-controlled multiplex PCR, was used to amplify TCRbeta CDR3 regions from genomic DNA. As for the authors' bioinformatics: Nucleated cell counts per sample were estimated from amplification of reference gene primers within the assay. Sequence reads were collapsed and filtered to measure the absolute abundance of every unique TCRbeta CDR3 rearrangement. For each sample, productive Simpson clonality was calculated as the square root of Simpson's diversity index over productive rearrangements. The table comes from immuneACCESS by way of TCRdb, which keeps in-frame sequences with V and J called. Part of the clones is missing from these tables; in studies checked, under half for an unresolved V gene and the rest for unknown reasons. That table gives V, J and clone size, and the DNA gave D and trimming. The sample table contains about 210,000 clones; only one count was recorded for almost 85% of them. Together, the top ten hold approximately 12% of the sample.

The V and J segments used are TRBV6-2 or TRBV6-3 and TRBJ2-3; a weak D assignment points to TRBD1 (6 bases agree). The sequence was obtained from a woman in her thirties or forties with acute or convalescent COVID-19. The sample consisted of peripheral blood. The CDR3 protein sequence reads: CASSYTGPPTDTQYF. DNA sequence: TGTGCCAGCAGTTATACAGGGCCCCCCACAGATACGCAGTATTTT.